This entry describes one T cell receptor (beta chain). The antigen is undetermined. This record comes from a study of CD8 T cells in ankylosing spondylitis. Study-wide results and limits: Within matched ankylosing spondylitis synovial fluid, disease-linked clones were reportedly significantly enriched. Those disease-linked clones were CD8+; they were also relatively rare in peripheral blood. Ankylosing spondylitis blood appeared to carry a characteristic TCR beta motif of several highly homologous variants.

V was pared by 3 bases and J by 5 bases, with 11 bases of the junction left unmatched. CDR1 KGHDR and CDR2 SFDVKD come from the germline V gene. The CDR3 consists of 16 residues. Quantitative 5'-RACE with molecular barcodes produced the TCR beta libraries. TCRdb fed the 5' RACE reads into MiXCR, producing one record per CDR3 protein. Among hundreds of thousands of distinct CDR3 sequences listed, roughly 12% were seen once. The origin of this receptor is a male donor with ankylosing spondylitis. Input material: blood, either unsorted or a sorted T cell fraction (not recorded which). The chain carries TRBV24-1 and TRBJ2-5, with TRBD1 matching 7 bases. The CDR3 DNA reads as TGTGCCACCAGTGATCCTCCTCCAGGGGGACGGGAGACCCAGTACTTC. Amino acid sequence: CATSDPPPGGRETQYF.